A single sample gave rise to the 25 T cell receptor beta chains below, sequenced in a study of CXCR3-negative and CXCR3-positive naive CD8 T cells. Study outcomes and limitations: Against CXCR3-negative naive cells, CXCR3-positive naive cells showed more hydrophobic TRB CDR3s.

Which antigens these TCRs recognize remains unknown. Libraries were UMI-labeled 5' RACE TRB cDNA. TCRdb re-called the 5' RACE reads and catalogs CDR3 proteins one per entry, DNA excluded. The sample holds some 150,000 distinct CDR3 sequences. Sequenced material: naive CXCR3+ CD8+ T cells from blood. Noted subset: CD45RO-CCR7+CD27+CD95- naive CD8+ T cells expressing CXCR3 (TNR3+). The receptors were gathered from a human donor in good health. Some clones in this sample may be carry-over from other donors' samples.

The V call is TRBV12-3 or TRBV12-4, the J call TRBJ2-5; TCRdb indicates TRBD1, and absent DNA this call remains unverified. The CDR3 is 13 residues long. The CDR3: CASIPVPGETQYF.

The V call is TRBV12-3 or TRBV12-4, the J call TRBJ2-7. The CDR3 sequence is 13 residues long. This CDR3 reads CASSLYSLYEQYF.

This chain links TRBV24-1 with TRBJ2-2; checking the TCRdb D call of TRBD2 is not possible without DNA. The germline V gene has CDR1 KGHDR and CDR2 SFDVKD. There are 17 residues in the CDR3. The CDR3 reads CATSDLGTSGYTGELFF.

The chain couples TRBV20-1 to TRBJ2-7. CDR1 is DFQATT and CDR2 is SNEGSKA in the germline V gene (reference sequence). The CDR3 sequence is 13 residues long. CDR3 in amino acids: CSARILGSYEQYF.

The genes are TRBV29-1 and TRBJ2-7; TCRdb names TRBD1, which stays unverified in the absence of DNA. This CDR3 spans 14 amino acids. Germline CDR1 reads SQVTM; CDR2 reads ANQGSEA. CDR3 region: CSVEGRGYPYEQYF.

The CDR3 here is CASSYSGQQETQYF. The chain carries TRBV6-5 and TRBJ2-5. This CDR3 contains 14 residues. Germline V lookup: CDR1 MNHEY, CDR2 SVGAGI.

CDR3 sequence: CATSRDTLDTQYF. The chain recombines TRBV15 with TRBJ2-3. Germline lookup yields CDR1 LNHNV and CDR2 YYDKDF (reference sequence). This CDR3 is built from 13 residues.

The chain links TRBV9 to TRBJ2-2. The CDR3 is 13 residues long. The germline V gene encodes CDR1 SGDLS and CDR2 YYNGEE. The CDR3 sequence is CASSVATTGELFF.

The CDR3 protein is CASSIGYQPQHF. The chain joins TRBV19 to TRBJ1-5. The CDR3 runs 12 residues. CDR1 and CDR2 (germline): LNHDA, SQIVND (reference sequence).

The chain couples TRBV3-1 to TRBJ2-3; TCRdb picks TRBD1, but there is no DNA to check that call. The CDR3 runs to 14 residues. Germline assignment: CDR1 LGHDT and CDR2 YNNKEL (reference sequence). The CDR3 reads CASSRLARTDTQYF.

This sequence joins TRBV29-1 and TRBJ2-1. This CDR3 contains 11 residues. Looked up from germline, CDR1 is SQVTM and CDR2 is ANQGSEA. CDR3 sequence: CSVDRLGEQFF.

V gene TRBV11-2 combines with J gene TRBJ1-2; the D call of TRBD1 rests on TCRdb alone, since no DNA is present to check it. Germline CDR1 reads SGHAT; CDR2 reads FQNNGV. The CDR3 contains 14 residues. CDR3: CASSLTASNYGYTF. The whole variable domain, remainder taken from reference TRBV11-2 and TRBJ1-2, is EAGVAQSPRYKIIEKRQSVAFWCNPISGHATLYWYQQILGQGPKLLIQFQNNGVVDDSQLPKDRFSAERLKGVDSTLKIQPAKLEDSAVYLCASSLTASNYGYTFGSGTRLTVV.

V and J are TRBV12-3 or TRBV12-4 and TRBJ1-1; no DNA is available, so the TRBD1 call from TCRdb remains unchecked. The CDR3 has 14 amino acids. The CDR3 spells CASTQSFGEGEAFF.

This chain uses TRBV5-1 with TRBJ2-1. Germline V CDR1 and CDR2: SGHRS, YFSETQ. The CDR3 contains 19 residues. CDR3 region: CASSLLEVLLSSSYNEQFF.

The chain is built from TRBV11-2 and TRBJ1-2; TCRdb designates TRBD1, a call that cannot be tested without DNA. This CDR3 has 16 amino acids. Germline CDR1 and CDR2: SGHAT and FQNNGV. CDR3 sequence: CASSSTMDIANYGYTF.

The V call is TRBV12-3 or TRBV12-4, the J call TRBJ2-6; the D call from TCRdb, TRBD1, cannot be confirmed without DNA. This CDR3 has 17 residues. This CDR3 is CASSLLGQLYGANVLTF.

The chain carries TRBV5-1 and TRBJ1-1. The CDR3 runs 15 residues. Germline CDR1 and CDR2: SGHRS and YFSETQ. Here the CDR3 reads CASSLENVGNTEAFF. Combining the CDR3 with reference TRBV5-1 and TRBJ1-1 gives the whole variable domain KAGVTQTPRYLIKTRGQQVTLSCSPISGHRSVSWYQQTPGQGLQFLFEYFSETQRNKGNFPGRFSGRQFSNSRSEMNVSTLELGDSALYLCASSLENVGNTEAFFGQGTRLTVV.

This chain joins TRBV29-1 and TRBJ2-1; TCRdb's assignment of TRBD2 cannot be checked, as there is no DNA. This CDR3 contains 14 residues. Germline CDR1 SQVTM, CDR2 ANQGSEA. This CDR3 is CSVSGLAGTDEQFF.

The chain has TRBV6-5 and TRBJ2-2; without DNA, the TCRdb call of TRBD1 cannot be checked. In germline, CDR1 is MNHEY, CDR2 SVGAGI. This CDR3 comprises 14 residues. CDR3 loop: CASRDRGGTGELFF.

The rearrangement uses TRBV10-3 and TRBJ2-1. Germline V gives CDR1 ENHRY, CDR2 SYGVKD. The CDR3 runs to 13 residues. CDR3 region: CATLGSSYNEQFF.

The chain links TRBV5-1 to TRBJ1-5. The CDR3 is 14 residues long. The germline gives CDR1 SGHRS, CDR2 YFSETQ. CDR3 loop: CASSWGAGNQPQHF.

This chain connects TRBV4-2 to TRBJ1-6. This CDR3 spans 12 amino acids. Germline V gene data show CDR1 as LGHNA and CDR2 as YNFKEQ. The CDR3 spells CASSLFGSPLHF.

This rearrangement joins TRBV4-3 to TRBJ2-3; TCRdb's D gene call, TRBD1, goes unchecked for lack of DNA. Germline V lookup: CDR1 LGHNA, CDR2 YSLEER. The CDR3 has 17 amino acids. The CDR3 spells CASSQDFSPGQTDTQYF.

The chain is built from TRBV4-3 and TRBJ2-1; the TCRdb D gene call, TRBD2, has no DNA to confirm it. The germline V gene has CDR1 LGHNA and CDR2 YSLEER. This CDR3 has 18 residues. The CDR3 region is CASSQGASRANSYNEQFF.

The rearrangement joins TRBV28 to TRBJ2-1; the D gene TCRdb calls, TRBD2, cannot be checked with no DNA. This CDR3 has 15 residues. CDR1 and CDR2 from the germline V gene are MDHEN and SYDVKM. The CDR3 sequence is CASSPDHYRDNEQFF.